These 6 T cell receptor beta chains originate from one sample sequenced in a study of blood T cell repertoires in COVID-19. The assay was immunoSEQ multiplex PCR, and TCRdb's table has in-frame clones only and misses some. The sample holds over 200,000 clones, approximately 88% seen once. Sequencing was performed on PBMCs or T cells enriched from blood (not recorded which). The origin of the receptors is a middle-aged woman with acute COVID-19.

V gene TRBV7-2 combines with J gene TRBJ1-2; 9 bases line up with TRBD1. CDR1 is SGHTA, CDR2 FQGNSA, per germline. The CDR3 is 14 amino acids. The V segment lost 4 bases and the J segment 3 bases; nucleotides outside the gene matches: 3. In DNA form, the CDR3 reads TGTGCCAGCAGCTCCGGGACAGGGTACTATGGCTACACCTTC. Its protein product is CASSSGTGYYGYTF.

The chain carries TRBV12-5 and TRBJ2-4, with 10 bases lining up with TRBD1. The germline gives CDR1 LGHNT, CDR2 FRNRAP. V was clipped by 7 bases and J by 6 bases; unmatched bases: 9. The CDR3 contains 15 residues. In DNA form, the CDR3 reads TGTGCTAGTGCCTCGACAGGGGGCAGAGGAAACATTCAGTACTTC. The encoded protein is CASASTGGRGNIQYF.

The chain's CDR3 is CASSSQGGLSYEQYV. CDR3 DNA: TGTGCCAGCAGCTCACAGGGGGGGTTATCCTACGAGCAGTACGTC. The V call is TRBV9, the J call TRBJ2-7; TRBD1 is a possible D gene (8 bases). The V end was cut by 4 bases, the J end by 1 base, with 15 bases between. Germline V gene data show CDR1 as SGDLS and CDR2 as YYNGEE. The CDR3 runs 15 residues.

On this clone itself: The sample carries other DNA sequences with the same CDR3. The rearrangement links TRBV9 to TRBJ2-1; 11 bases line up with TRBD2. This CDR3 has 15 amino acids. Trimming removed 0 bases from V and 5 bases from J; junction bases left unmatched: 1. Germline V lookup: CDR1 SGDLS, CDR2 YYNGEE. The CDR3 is CASSVGLAGNNEQFF. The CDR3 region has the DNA TGTGCCAGCAGCGTAGGACTAGCGGGGAACAATGAGCAGTTCTTC.

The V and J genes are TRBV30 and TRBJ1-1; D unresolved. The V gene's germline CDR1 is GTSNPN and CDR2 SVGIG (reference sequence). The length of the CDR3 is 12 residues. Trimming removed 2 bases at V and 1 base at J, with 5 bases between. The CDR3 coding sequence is TGTGCCTGGAGTCAGGAGAACACTGAAGCTTTCTTT. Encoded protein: CAWSQENTEAFF. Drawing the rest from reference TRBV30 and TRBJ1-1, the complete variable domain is SQTIHQWPATLVQPVGSPLSLECTVEGTSNPNLYWYRQAAGRGLQLLFYSVGIGQISSEVPQNLSASRPQDRQFILSSKKLLLSDSGFYLCAWSQENTEAFFGQGTRLTVV.

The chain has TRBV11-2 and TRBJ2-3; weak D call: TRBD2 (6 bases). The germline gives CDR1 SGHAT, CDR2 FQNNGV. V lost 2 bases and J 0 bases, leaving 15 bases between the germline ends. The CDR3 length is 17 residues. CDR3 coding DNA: TGTGCCAGCAGCTTAAAAATGCTAGCGTTAAGCACAGATACGCAGTATTTT. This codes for CASSLKMLALSTDTQYF. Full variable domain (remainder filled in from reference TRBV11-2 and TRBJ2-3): EAGVAQSPRYKIIEKRQSVAFWCNPISGHATLYWYQQILGQGPKLLIQFQNNGVVDDSQLPKDRFSAERLKGVDSTLKIQPAKLEDSAVYLCASSLKMLALSTDTQYFGPGTRLTVL.